The 9 T cell receptor beta chains in this list originate from one sample, sequenced in a study of OX40 agonist ivuxolimab in advanced cancers. The protocol was immunoSEQ multiplex PCR, while the TCRdb copy is restricted to in-frame clones and leaves out a portion. Here the sample spans about 78,000 clones, about 90% being singletons. Here the sequenced sample was CD4+ or CD8+ T cells sorted from blood, taken in a trial of the OX40 agonist ivuxolimab. These receptors were collected from an adult with an advanced solid tumor such as melanoma, head and neck, liver or kidney cancer.

The chain employs TRBV7-6 and TRBJ1-2, with TRBD1 as a possible D gene (5 bases). Germline V gene lookup returns CDR1 SGHVS and CDR2 FNYEAQ. The CDR3 totals 15 residues. Trimming pared 1 base from V and 4 bases from J, leaving 13 bases between. The CDR3 is CASSLGQGPGYGYTF. In DNA, the CDR3 is TGTGCCAGCAGCTTAGGTCAGGGACCCGGCTATGGCTACACCTTC.

V is TRBV2 and J is TRBJ1-5; D may be TRBD1 (6 bases). V was cut by 8 bases and J by 4 bases, with 15 bases left in between. This CDR3 is 14 amino acids long. Germline V lookup: CDR1 SNHLY, CDR2 FYNNEI. CDR3 nucleotides: TGTGCCAGCGGTCAGGAGGGGGGGAATCAGCCCCAGCATTTT. Translating it yields CASGQEGGNQPQHF.

The chain employs TRBV25-1 and TRBJ1-2, with D unresolved. Germline V gives CDR1 MGHDK, CDR2 SYGVNS. V was cut by 2 bases and J by 4 bases, with 5 bases left in between. This CDR3 is 12 amino acids long. The DNA of the CDR3 is TGTGCCAGCAGTGAAGGTAGCTATGGCTACACCTTC. Protein: CASSEGSYGYTF.

The chain is built from TRBV5-5 and TRBJ1-1; D not certain. The CDR3 sequence is 14 residues long. Germline lookup yields CDR1 SGHKS and CDR2 YYEKEE (reference sequence). The germline V and J ends were trimmed by 4 bases and 2 bases, with 12 bases remaining between them. The CDR3, as DNA: TGTGCCAGCAGCGATACCAGGAGTAACACTGAAGCTTTCTTT. Its translation is CASSDTRSNTEAFF.

V gene TRBV28 combines with J gene TRBJ2-2; 8 bases map to TRBD1. This CDR3 has 13 amino acids. The ends lost 8 bases at V and 3 bases at J; junction bases unmatched: 2. CDR1 and CDR2 (germline): MDHEN, SYDVKM. CDR3: CASPDRDTGELFF. CDR3 DNA sequence: TGTGCCAGCCCGGACAGGGACACCGGGGAGCTGTTTTTT.

The chain is built from TRBV19 and TRBJ2-2; TRBD1 might be the D (6 bases). From germline, CDR1 is LNHDA and CDR2 SQIVND (reference sequence). The V and J ends lost 5 bases and 6 bases respectively, with 16 bases between them. The CDR3 runs 15 residues. The CDR3 DNA follows: TGTGCCAGTAGTCTCCCACAGGGAGAAGCCGGGGAGCTGTTTTTT. This sequence encodes CASSLPQGEAGELFF.

The rearrangement links TRBV7-9 to TRBJ2-1; D is possibly TRBD1 (5 bases). The CDR3 sequence is 15 residues long. Germline CDR1 and CDR2: SEHNR and FQNEAQ (reference sequence). Trimming removed 1 base from V and 2 bases from J, with 9 bases in between. CDR3 protein: CASSLGTLTYNEQFF. CDR3 DNA: TGTGCCAGCAGCTTAGGGACACTCACCTACAATGAGCAGTTCTTC.

This clone was picked up one time. The rearrangement joins TRBV7-8 to TRBJ1-1, with D hard to call. Between the trimmed V and J ends, which lost 4 bases and 7 bases, there was a span of 10 bases. The CDR3 runs to 12 residues. Germline V lookup: CDR1 SGHVS, CDR2 FQNEAQ. The CDR3 DNA sequence: TGTGCCAGCAGCTCTCTTGAAAATGAAGCTTTCTTT. It yields the protein CASSSLENEAFF.

The chain uses TRBV19 and TRBJ1-1; D unclear. V was cut by 0 bases and J by 5 bases, with 10 bases left in between. There are 14 residues in the CDR3. The germline V gene has CDR1 LNHDA and CDR2 SQIVND (reference sequence). The CDR3: CASSIEEGYTEAFF. CDR3 coding DNA: TGTGCCAGTAGTATAGAGGAAGGGTATACTGAAGCTTTCTTT.